These T cell receptor beta chains were read from a single sample in a study of blood T cell repertoires in COVID-19. The method was immunoSEQ multiplex PCR; TCRdb's version includes in-frame clones alone and lacks a portion of them. The sample contains 63,000 or so clones, roughly 85% of which appear only once. The sequenced sample consisted of peripheral blood. Receptors were obtained from a human donor in a cohort sampled during active COVID-19. Both conserved end residues are part of each CDR3. D genes are given only for firm matches. Expanded clones get a size class; other rows say once, few or many, or leave the size out.

J gene | V gene | D gene | clone size | CDR3 protein | CDR3 DNA
TRBJ1-2 | TRBV3-1/TRBV3-2 | - | - | CASSQRPDNYGYTF | TGTGCCAGCAGCCAACGTCCAGATAACTATGGCTACACCTTC
TRBJ2-1 | TRBV3-1/TRBV3-2 | - | - | CASSRTNEQFF | TGTGCCAGCAGCCGGACTAATGAGCAGTTCTTC
TRBJ2-3 | TRBV9 | TRBD2 | - | CASSPQLAFADTQYF | TGTGCCAGCAGCCCCCAACTAGCGTTCGCAGATACGCAGTATTTT
TRBJ2-1 | TRBV3-1/TRBV3-2 | TRBD2 | - | CASSHEAGLVFGEQFF | TGTGCCAGCAGCCACGAAGCGGGACTAGTATTCGGTGAGCAGTTCTTC
TRBJ1-2 | TRBV28 | - | - | CASTPPPAHDYGYTF | TGTGCCAGCACCCCCCCTCCCGCACACGACTATGGCTACACCTTC
TRBJ1-4 | TRBV18 | TRBD1 | - | CASSWDRGLPEKLFF | TGTGCCAGCTCTTGGGACAGGGGCCTTCCCGAAAAACTGTTTTTT
TRBJ2-5 | TRBV15 | TRBD1 | - | CATSRGDRDRGRKETQYF | TGTGCCACCAGCAGAGGAGACCGGGACAGGGGGCGGAAAGAGACCCAGTACTTC
TRBJ2-3 | TRBV2 | TRBD1 | - | CASRGGGQGVSPTDTQYF | TGTGCCAGCAGGGGGGGAGGACAGGGAGTTTCCCCCACAGATACGCAGTATTTT
TRBJ2-1 | TRBV24-1 | TRBD1 | - | CATSDGTDNEQFF | TGTGCCACCAGTGATGGGACAGACAATGAGCAGTTCTTC
TRBJ1-6 | TRBV5-4 | - | - | CASSFIQGGSPLHF | TGTGCCAGCAGCTTCATACAGGGTGGCTCACCCCTCCACTTT
TRBJ2-3 | TRBV5-4 | - | - | CASSRTDGVDTQYF | TGTGCCAGCAGCCGGACAGATGGTGTAGATACGCAGTATTTT
TRBJ2-1 | TRBV29-1 | - | - | CSVEPELGGYNEQFF | TGCAGCGTAGAGCCGGAACTAGGTGGGTACAATGAGCAGTTCTTC
TRBJ1-5 | TRBV18 | TRBD1 | - | CASSSGQGSNQPQHF | TGTGCCAGCTCATCAGGACAGGGTAGCAATCAGCCCCAGCATTTT
TRBJ1-1 | TRBV14 | - | - | CASSSDMGTEAFF | TGTGCCAGCAGCTCGGACATGGGAACTGAAGCTTTCTTT
TRBJ1-2 | TRBV6-5 | - | - | CASSYEGDYGYTF | TGTGCCAGCAGTTACGAAGGAGACTATGGCTACACCTTC
TRBJ1-1 | TRBV5-1 | - | - | CASSLALSDSLTEAFF | TGCGCCAGCAGCTTGGCGCTCTCGGACAGCCTAACTGAAGCTTTCTTT
TRBJ1-2 | TRBV14 | - | - | CASSQGGGYGYTF | TGTGCCAGCAGCCAAGGAGGTGGATATGGCTACACCTTC
TRBJ1-5 | TRBV6-5 | TRBD1 | - | CASSGVTGGRQPQHF | TGTGCCAGCAGCGGAGTTACAGGGGGCAGACAGCCCCAGCATTTT
TRBJ1-1 | TRBV11-3 | TRBD1 | - | CASSIRQGVGTEAFF | TGTGCCAGCAGCATAAGACAGGGGGTTGGGACTGAAGCTTTCTTT
TRBJ2-3 | TRBV9 | TRBD2 | - | CASSAQRGISTDTQYF | TGTGCCAGCAGCGCCCAGCGGGGGATTAGCACAGATACGCAGTATTTT
TRBJ1-3 | TRBV11-2 | TRBD1 | - | CASSLVGTDRGNTIYF | TGTGCCAGCAGCTTAGTTGGGACTGACAGGGGCAACACCATATATTTT
TRBJ2-2 | TRBV7-8 | - | - | CASSLVAGYTGELFF | TGTGCCAGCAGCTTAGTGGCAGGTTACACCGGGGAGCTGTTTTTT
TRBJ2-1 | TRBV5-1 | - | - | CASSSLVGGVIDEQFF | TGCGCCAGCAGCTCCCTGGTCGGGGGAGTCATAGATGAGCAGTTCTTC
TRBJ1-1 | TRBV19 | - | - | CASMSSGSTEAFF | TGTGCCAGTATGTCATCTGGGAGCACTGAAGCTTTCTTT
TRBJ1-4 | TRBV2 | - | - | CASSTSGLLGEKLFF | -
TRBJ1-1 | TRBV6-5 | - | few | CASSYSRVYNEAFF | TGTGCCAGCAGTTACTCCCGGGTGTATAATGAAGCTTTCTTT
TRBJ2-7 | TRBV11-2 | - | once | CASSLVGRSYEQYF | TGTGCCAGCAGCTTAGTGGGGAGATCCTACGAGCAGTACTTC
TRBJ2-7 | TRBV4-1 | TRBD1 | - | CASSHYTGTGVSYEQYF | TGCGCCAGCAGCCACTATACCGGGACAGGGGTCTCCTACGAGCAGTACTTC
TRBJ1-6 | TRBV5-1 | - | - | CASSSGGSYNSPLHF | TGCGCCAGCTCTTCGGGGGGCAGCTATAATTCACCCCTCCACTTT
TRBJ1-2 | TRBV28 | TRBD1 | - | CASSLGQGAYGYTF | TGTGCCAGCAGTTTAGGACAGGGGGCATATGGCTACACCTTC
TRBJ1-1 | TRBV6-5 | TRBD1 | - | CASRRRQGGTEAFF | TGTGCCAGCAGACGGCGACAGGGGGGCACTGAAGCTTTCTTT
TRBJ2-7 | TRBV14 | - | - | CASSQSGRFYEQYF | TGTGCCAGCAGCCAGTCAGGTCGCTTCTACGAGCAGTACTTC
TRBJ1-2 | TRBV3-1/TRBV3-2 | TRBD1 | - | CASSQDLGTGRSYGYTF | TGTGCCAGCAGCCAAGATTTAGGGACAGGGAGAAGCTATGGCTACACCTTC
TRBJ2-5 | TRBV11-2 | TRBD2 | once | CASTPLRLAGETKQETQYF | TGTGCCAGCACCCCGCTTCGCCTAGCGGGGGAGACGAAACAAGAGACCCAGTACTTC
TRBJ2-4 | TRBV5-1 | TRBD1 | - | CASSLATGDSVIQYF | TGCGCCAGCAGCTTGGCCACAGGGGATTCGGTCATTCAGTACTTC
TRBJ1-5 | TRBV10-3 | - | - | CAISDRFGNQPQHF | TGTGCCATCAGTGACAGGTTTGGAAATCAGCCCCAGCATTTT
TRBJ2-7 | TRBV9 | TRBD2 | - | CASSVGGSGGSYEQYF | TGTGCCAGCAGCGTAGGGGGTAGCGGGGGATCCTACGAGCAGTACTTC
TRBJ2-4 | TRBV28 | TRBD1 | once | CASSPSGTGGENIQYF | TGTGCCAGCAGTCCTTCCGGGACAGGGGGCGAAAACATTCAGTACTTC
TRBJ2-7 | TRBV6-5 | TRBD1 | - | CASSFLGGQGEYEQYF | TGTGCCAGCAGTTTTTTGGGGGGACAGGGCGAATACGAGCAGTACTTC
TRBJ1-2 | TRBV27 | - | - | CASSLLPAYYGYTF | TGTGCCAGCAGTTTATTGCCAGCGTACTATGGCTACACCTTC
TRBJ1-1 | TRBV6-5 | - | - | CASSLGRMNTEAFF | TGTGCCAGCAGCCTGGGGAGAATGAACACTGAAGCTTTCTTT
TRBJ1-1 | TRBV5-1 | TRBD1 | - | CASSPRQGAGTEAFF | TGCGCCAGCAGCCCCAGACAGGGGGCGGGCACTGAAGCTTTCTTT
TRBJ1-5 | TRBV3-1/TRBV3-2 | - | once | CASSYQGVTQPQHF | TGTGCCAGCAGCTACCAAGGGGTCACTCAGCCCCAGCATTTT
TRBJ2-7 | TRBV11-1 | TRBD1 | - | CASSFMTGGYEQYF | TGTGCCAGCAGCTTTATGACAGGGGGCTACGAGCAGTACTTC
TRBJ1-6 | TRBV6-2/TRBV6-3 | TRBD1 | - | CASSYEGADNSPLHF | TGTGCCAGCAGTTACGAGGGGGCGGATAATTCACCCCTCCACTTT
TRBJ2-1 | TRBV27 | TRBD1 | - | CASTPLGTGGYNEQFF | TGTGCCAGCACCCCTCTTGGGACAGGGGGGTACAATGAGCAGTTCTTC
TRBJ2-2 | TRBV11-3 | - | - | CASSFQGITGELFF | TGTGCCAGCAGCTTTCAGGGTATCACCGGGGAGCTGTTTTTT
TRBJ1-2 | TRBV28 | - | - | CASSLRQVVNYGYTF | TGTGCCAGCAGTTTAAGGCAGGTAGTCAACTATGGCTACACCTTC
TRBJ2-2 | TRBV3-1/TRBV3-2 | TRBD2 | - | CASSQGLAGGSGELFF | TGTGCCAGCAGCCAAGGATTAGCGGGGGGTTCCGGGGAGCTGTTTTTT